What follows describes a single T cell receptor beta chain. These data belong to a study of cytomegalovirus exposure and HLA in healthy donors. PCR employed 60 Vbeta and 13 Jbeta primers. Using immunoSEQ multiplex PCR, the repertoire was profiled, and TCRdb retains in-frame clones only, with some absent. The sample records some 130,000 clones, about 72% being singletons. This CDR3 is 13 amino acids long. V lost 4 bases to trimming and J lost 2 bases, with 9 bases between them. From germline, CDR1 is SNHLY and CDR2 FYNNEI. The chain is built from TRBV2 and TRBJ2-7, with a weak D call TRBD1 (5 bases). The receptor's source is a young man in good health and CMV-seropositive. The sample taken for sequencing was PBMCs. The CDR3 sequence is CASSAQATYEQYF. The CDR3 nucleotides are TGTGCCAGCAGTGCACAGGCCACCTACGAGCAGTACTTC. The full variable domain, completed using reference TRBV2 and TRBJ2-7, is EPEVTQTPSHQVTQMGQEVILRCVPISNHLYFYWYRQILGQKVEFLVSFYNNEISEKSEIFDDQFSVERPDGSNFTLKIRSTKLEDSAMYFCASSAQATYEQYFGPGTRLTVT.